This entry lists 25 T cell receptor beta chains sequenced from one sample in a study of shared clonotypes between healthy human individuals. Only in-frame clones appear in the TCRdb table, and some are missing; sequencing was by immunoSEQ multiplex PCR. Seen here are approximately 510,000 clones, about four fifths observed once, and the top ten hold around 13%. Sequencing used PBMCs. The source is a woman aged 40-49 years in good health. Some clones in this sample may be carry-over from other donors' samples.

The CDR3 DNA follows: TGTGCCAGCAGCAGGACAGGGAGAGGGTCGAGCGGGAGGTGGGAGACCCAGTACTTC. It translates to CASSRTGRGSSGRWETQYF. The chain couples TRBV11-2 to TRBJ2-5, with D possibly matching TRBD2 (9 bases). Germline V gene data show CDR1 as SGHAT and CDR2 as FQNNGV. V dropped 5 bases and J dropped 5 bases, with 30 bases sitting between them. The CDR3 has 19 amino acids. Supplemented by reference TRBV11-2 and TRBJ2-5, the full variable domain reads EAGVAQSPRYKIIEKRQSVAFWCNPISGHATLYWYQQILGQGPKLLIQFQNNGVVDDSQLPKDRFSAERLKGVDSTLKIQPAKLEDSAVYLCASSRTGRGSSGRWETQYFGPGTRLLVL.

This chain uses TRBV28 with TRBJ1-4; the D gene is possibly TRBD1 (5 bases). The V end was cut by 5 bases, the J end by 3 bases, with 13 bases between. The CDR3 runs to 15 residues. Germline CDR1 is MDHEN and CDR2 is SYDVKM. The CDR3 here is CASSETGPSNEKLFF. CDR3 bases: TGTGCCAGCAGTGAAACAGGACCCTCTAATGAAAAACTGTTTTTT.

This clone has ten or more counts. The rearrangement joins TRBV11-3 to TRBJ2-5; D not resolved. V gave up 2 bases and J gave up 7 bases, with 11 bases separating them. The CDR3 length is 13 residues. Germline V lookup: CDR1 SGHNT, CDR2 YENEEA. This CDR3 is CASSLKQVGTQYF. The CDR3 DNA reads TGTGCCAGCAGCTTAAAACAAGTGGGGACCCAGTACTTC.

A remark on this clone: Other DNA variants within this sample encode the same CDR3. CDR3 amino acids: CASSPGKGQPQHF. The CDR3 DNA sequence: TGTGCCAGCAGCCCTGGAAAGGGTCAGCCCCAGCATTTT. The chain couples TRBV5-6 to TRBJ1-5; D not certain. With 4 bases removed from V and 6 bases from J, the gap between germline ends came to 11 bases. CDR3 length equals 13 residues. Germline values: CDR1 SGHDT, CDR2 YYEEEE.

This clone was seen many times. Distinct nucleotide sequences in the sample also encode this CDR3. The rearrangement joins TRBV7-8 to TRBJ2-7; D ambiguous. CDR3 length: 13 residues. Germline V gene data show CDR1 as SGHVS and CDR2 as FQNEAQ. Trimming took off 4 bases at V and 4 bases at J, with 11 bases between the two ends. CDR3 nucleotides: TGTGCCAGCAGCTACTTGGGTAAATACGAGCAGTACTTC. This translates into CASSYLGKYEQYF.

The chain combines TRBV1 with TRBJ2-2. TRBV1 corresponds to a pseudogene. The CDR3 sequence is 14 residues long. CDR3 coding DNA: TGCACCAGCAGTCCTGGCCCTACCGGCTGGGAGCTGTTTTTT. As protein: CTSSPGPTGWELFF.

This sequence joins TRBV19 and TRBJ1-1; 8 bases map to TRBD1. CDR1 is LNHDA, CDR2 SQIVND, per germline (reference sequence). The CDR3 totals 15 residues. Trimming took 11 bases from V and 6 from J; bases not matched to a gene: 17. The CDR3 nucleotides are TGTGCCGCCCTAATTCCAGGGGGCAAAAACTCTGAAGCTTTCTTT. Translated: CAALIPGGKNSEAFF.

This chain joins TRBV28 and TRBJ2-7; 10 nucleotides match TRBD2. The germline CDR1 and CDR2 sequences are MDHEN and SYDVKM. The J segment lost 5 bases and the V segment lost 4 bases, leaving 8 bases of the junction unmatched. There are 15 residues in the CDR3. The CDR3: CASSSLSGRLDEQYF. The DNA for the CDR3 is TGTGCCAGCAGTTCCCTTAGCGGGAGGTTGGACGAGCAGTACTTC.

This clone was seen a handful of times. The genes are TRBV7-9 and TRBJ2-5, with TRBD2 matching over 12 bases. The ends lost 5 bases at V and 5 bases at J; junction bases unmatched: 9. The CDR3 contains 16 residues. Germline CDR1 reads SEHNR; CDR2 reads FQNEAQ (reference sequence). CDR3 sequence: CASSRGLAGEAETQYF. The CDR3 DNA sequence: TGTGCCAGCAGCCGGGGACTAGCGGGTGAAGCGGAGACCCAGTACTTC.

This sequence joins TRBV7-2 and TRBJ1-2; D is ambiguous. Germline V gene lookup returns CDR1 SGHTA and CDR2 FQGNSA. The V gene lost 3 bases and the J gene lost 2 bases, with 4 bases spanning the gap. The CDR3 runs 12 residues. The CDR3 region has the DNA TGTGCCAGCAGCTTTATAAACTATGGCTACACCTTC. As protein: CASSFINYGYTF. Using reference TRBV7-2 and TRBJ1-2 for the parts outside the CDR3, the full variable domain is GAGVSQSPSNKVTEKGKDVELRCDPISGHTALYWYRQSLGQGLEFLIYFQGNSAPDKSGLPSDRFSAERTGGSVSTLTIQRTQQEDSAVYLCASSFINYGYTFGSGTRLTVV.

This chain connects TRBV19 to TRBJ1-2, with D possibly TRBD1 on 5 matching bases. The CDR3 contains 16 residues. Trimming shortened V by 3 bases and J by 4 bases, and 18 bases separated the two germline ends. Germline V gene data show CDR1 as LNHDA and CDR2 as SQIVND (reference sequence). The CDR3 protein is CASSIQLYGTFYGYTF. CDR3 nucleotides: TGTGCCAGTAGTATCCAGCTTTACGGGACCTTCTATGGCTACACCTTC.

This clone was seen once. The chain is built from TRBV6-1 and TRBJ2-3, with D hard to call. Germline CDR1 and CDR2: MNHNS and SASEGT. This CDR3 has 15 amino acids. V was trimmed by 1 base and J by 1 base, leaving 9 bases between them. As DNA, the CDR3 is TGTGCCAGCAGTGAAGTCTGGGCGCGCACAGATACGCAGTATTTT. Amino acid sequence: CASSEVWARTDTQYF.

The J gene is TRBJ2-1, the V gene TRBV7-3; TRBD1 matches at 8 bases. CDR1 SGHTA and CDR2 FQGTGA come from the germline V gene. With 5 bases clipped from V and 7 bases from J, the junction kept 13 bases outside the gene matches. This CDR3 is 16 amino acids long. CDR3 protein: CASSPWATGEGNEQFF. The DNA for the CDR3 is TGTGCCAGCAGCCCATGGGCGACAGGGGAAGGGAATGAGCAGTTCTTC.

V and J are TRBV7-9 and TRBJ2-2; D tentatively reads TRBD1 or TRBD2 (5 bases each). The V gene lost 5 bases and the J gene lost 5 bases, with 24 bases spanning the gap. The germline V gene has CDR1 SEHNR and CDR2 FQNEAQ (reference sequence). This CDR3 spans 18 amino acids. CDR3 DNA sequence: TGTGCCAGCAGCGCCAACTTCGACAGAGAGCCGGGGACCGGGGAGCTGTTTTTT. Translation: CASSANFDREPGTGELFF.

The chain has TRBV27 and TRBJ2-6, with TRBD1 identical over 11 bases. The CDR3 runs to 18 residues. Germline lookup yields CDR1 MNHEY and CDR2 SMNVEV (reference sequence). The V segment lost 3 bases and the J segment 1 base; nucleotides outside the gene matches: 5. CDR3 sequence reads: CASSFKGTGGSGANVLTF. Here the CDR3 DNA reads TGTGCCAGCAGTTTTAAGGGGACAGGGGGTTCTGGGGCCAACGTCCTGACTTTC.

The gene calls are TRBV18 and TRBJ1-1, with 7 bases identical to TRBD1. Germline CDR1 and CDR2: KGHSH and LQKENI. The V gene end was trimmed by 6 bases and the J gene end by 0 bases; junction bases not matched to a gene: 10. CDR3 length equals 16 residues. The CDR3 nucleotides are TGTGCCAGCTCCCTCTCCTACAGGGGCCTGAACACTGAAGCTTTCTTT. The encoded protein is CASSLSYRGLNTEAFF.

The chain employs TRBV19 and TRBJ2-7; possible D gene TRBD1, 6 bases. Trimming stripped 8 bases from V and 6 bases from J, with 17 bases between. The CDR3 is 13 amino acids. In germline, CDR1 is LNHDA, CDR2 SQIVND (reference sequence). The CDR3 DNA reads TGTGCCAGTGGGGGCCTCGAGGTGGGCGAGCAGTACTTC. Its protein is CASGGLEVGEQYF.

V is TRBV7-9 and J is TRBJ2-1; 7 nucleotides agree with TRBD2. CDR3 length equals 15 residues. Germline trimming cut 3 bases from V and 4 bases from J; bases unmatched to any gene: 6. Per germline, CDR1 SEHNR and CDR2 FQNEAQ (reference sequence). CDR3 DNA: TGTGCCAGCAGCTTGATCGCTAGCGGATACAATGAGCAGTTCTTC. It specifies CASSLIASGYNEQFF.

The chain joins TRBV7-2 to TRBJ2-7, with 8 bases matching TRBD2. This CDR3 has 16 amino acids. Trimming at V came to 0 bases and at J to 0 bases, leaving 4 bases not matched to a gene. Germline V gene lookup returns CDR1 SGHTA and CDR2 FQGNSA. The CDR3, as DNA: TGTGCCAGCAGCTTAGCGTCCACTAGCGGCTCCTACGAGCAGTACTTC. It is translated as CASSLASTSGSYEQYF.

The V and J genes are TRBV2 and TRBJ1-2; D is undetermined. CDR1 is SNHLY and CDR2 is FYNNEI in the germline V gene. The CDR3 consists of 12 residues. Trimming took 6 bases from V and 8 from J, leaving 13 bases between them. In DNA, the CDR3 is TGTGCCAGCAGGAGGGAAACATTCGGCTACACCTTC. This translates into CASRRETFGYTF.

As to this clone: The sample has other DNA sequences that encode this CDR3 too. V is TRBV5-1 and J is TRBJ2-2, with 7 bases that match TRBD1. The CDR3 is made up of 15 amino acids. Germline loops: CDR1 SGHRS, CDR2 YFSETQ. J lost 5 bases, V lost 0 bases, and 4 bases had no gene match. CDR3 protein: CASSLEGGDTGELFF. For the CDR3, the DNA is TGCGCCAGCAGCTTGGAAGGGGGCGATACCGGGGAGCTGTTTTTT. Full variable domain (remainder filled in from reference TRBV5-1 and TRBJ2-2): KAGVTQTPRYLIKTRGQQVTLSCSPISGHRSVSWYQQTPGQGLQFLFEYFSETQRNKGNFPGRFSGRQFSNSRSEMNVSTLELGDSALYLCASSLEGGDTGELFFGEGSRLTVL.

Comments on this clone: The identical CDR3 is also encoded by other nucleotide sequences in the sample. J is TRBJ2-3 and V is TRBV18; 7 positions agree with TRBD1. The CDR3 runs 15 residues. V shed 3 bases, J shed 1 base, and the junction held 4 bases outside the gene matches. Germline CDR1 KGHSH, CDR2 LQKENI. The CDR3 DNA follows: TGTGCCAGCTCACCGCGTACAGGGGGCACAGATACGCAGTATTTT. It encodes CASSPRTGGTDTQYF. Full variable domain (missing parts from reference TRBV18 and TRBJ2-3): NAGVMQNPRHLVRRRGQEARLRCSPMKGHSHVYWYRQLPEEGLKFMVYLQKENIIDESGMPKERFSAEFPKEGPSILRIQQVVRGDSAAYFCASSPRTGGTDTQYFGPGTRLTVL.

This clone was seen a single time. The J gene is TRBJ2-2, the V gene TRBV5-1; D remains unclear. From germline, CDR1 is SGHRS and CDR2 YFSETQ. The V and J ends lost 0 bases and 5 bases respectively, with 8 bases between them. This CDR3 spans 14 amino acids. CDR3 sequence reads: CASSLGQETGELFF. CDR3 sequence (DNA): TGCGCCAGCAGCTTGGGCCAGGAGACCGGGGAGCTGTTTTTT.

The chain uses TRBV19 and TRBJ1-1; tentative D call: TRBD1 (5 bases). This CDR3 region has 14 residues. V shed 3 bases and J shed 2 bases, with 10 bases lying between them. Looked up from germline, CDR1 is LNHDA and CDR2 is SQIVND (reference sequence). The CDR3 DNA reads TGTGCCAGTAGTATGGGACGGAGAAACACTGAAGCTTTCTTT. This translates into CASSMGRRNTEAFF.

The table lists this clone with a few counts. This chain uses TRBV9 with TRBJ1-2; the D gene is possibly TRBD1 (6 bases). With 5 bases removed from V and 6 bases from J, the gap between germline ends came to 14 bases. The germline CDR1 and CDR2 sequences are SGDLS and YYNGEE. This CDR3 has 13 residues. The CDR3: CASRETGGDGYTF. As DNA, the CDR3 is TGTGCCAGCAGGGAAACGGGGGGCGATGGCTACACCTTC.